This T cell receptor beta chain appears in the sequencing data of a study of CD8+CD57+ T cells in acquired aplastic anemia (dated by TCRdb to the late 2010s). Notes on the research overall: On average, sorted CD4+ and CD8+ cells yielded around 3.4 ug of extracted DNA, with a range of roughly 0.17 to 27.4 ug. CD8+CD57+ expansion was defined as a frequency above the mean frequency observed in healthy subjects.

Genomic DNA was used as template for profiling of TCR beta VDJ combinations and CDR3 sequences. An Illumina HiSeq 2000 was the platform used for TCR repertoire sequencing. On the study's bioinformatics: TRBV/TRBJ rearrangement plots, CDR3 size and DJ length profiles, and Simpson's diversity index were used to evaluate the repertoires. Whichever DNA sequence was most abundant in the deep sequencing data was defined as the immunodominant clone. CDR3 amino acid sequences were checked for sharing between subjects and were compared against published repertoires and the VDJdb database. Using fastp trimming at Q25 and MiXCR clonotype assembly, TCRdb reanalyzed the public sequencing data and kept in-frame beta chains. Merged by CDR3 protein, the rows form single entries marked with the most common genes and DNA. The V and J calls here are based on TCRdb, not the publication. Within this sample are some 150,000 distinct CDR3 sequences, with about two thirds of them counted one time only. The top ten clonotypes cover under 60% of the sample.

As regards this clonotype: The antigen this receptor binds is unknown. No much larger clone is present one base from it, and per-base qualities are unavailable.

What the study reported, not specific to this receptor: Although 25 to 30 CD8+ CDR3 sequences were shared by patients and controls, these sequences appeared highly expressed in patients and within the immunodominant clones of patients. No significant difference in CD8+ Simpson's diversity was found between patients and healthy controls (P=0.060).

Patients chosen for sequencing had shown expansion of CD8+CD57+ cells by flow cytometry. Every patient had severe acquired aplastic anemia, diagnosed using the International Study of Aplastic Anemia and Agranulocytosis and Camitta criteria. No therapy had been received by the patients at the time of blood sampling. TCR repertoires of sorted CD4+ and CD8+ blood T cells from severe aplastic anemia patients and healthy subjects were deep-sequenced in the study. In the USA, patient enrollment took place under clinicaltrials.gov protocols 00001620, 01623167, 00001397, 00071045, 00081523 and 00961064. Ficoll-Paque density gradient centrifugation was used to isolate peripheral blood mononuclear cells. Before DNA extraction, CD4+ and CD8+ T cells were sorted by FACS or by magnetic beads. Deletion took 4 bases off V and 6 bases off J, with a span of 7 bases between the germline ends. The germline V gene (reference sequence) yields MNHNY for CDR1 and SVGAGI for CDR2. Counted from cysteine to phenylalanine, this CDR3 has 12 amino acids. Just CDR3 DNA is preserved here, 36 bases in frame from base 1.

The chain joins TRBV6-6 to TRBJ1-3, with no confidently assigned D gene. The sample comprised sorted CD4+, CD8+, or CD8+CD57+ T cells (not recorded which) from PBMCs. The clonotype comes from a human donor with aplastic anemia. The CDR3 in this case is CASSLGENTIYF. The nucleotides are TGTGCCAGCAGTTTAGGTGAAAACACCATATATTTT.